Many counts were recorded for the clone carrying this T cell receptor (beta chain). Amplification of TCR beta CDR3 regions was performed using RNA transcripts as template. The HTBI set primed first-round TCR CDR3 RT-PCR. TCRdb re-called the multiplex PCR reads through MiXCR, storing one row per CDR3 protein. This table has a few hundred thousand distinct CDR3 sequences, around 15% appearing once. This sample is part of a study of T cells in Graves' hyperthyroidism and ophthalmopathy. For the study at large: The blood sample was taken at first diagnosis, before treatment began.

Researchers barred patients who had uncontrolled infection, other autoimmune disease, pregnancy or lactation. Diagnoses were made from clinical symptoms, serum measures (thyroxine and TRAb), thyroid ultrasound and orbital computed tomography. Fresh peripheral blood, 10 ml, was the source of the PBMCs. Germline V gene data show CDR1 as PRHDT and CDR2 as FYEKMQ (reference sequence). V lost 2 bases and J lost 6, with 14 bases in between. This CDR3 has 14 amino acids. V usage is TRBV13 and J usage is TRBJ2-7; the D gene is possibly TRBD2 (6 bases). The receptor was derived from a woman aged 35 to 49 with Graves' ophthalmopathy. Sequencing used blood. As DNA, the CDR3 is TGTGCCAGCAGCTTACGCGGGGTGGGCTCCGAGCAGTACTTC. Its translation is CASSLRGVGSEQYF.